Below, 7 T cell receptor beta chains from the same sample are listed, as sequenced in a study of CD8 T cells in ankylosing spondylitis. MiXCR, run by TCRdb on the 5' RACE reads, gives a single entry per CDR3 protein. The sample gives 200,000 to 300,000 distinct CDR3 sequences, 32% of which show up once; roughly 4.2% is in the top ten. Input material: blood, either unsorted or a sorted T cell fraction (not recorded which). These receptors were collected from a male donor with ankylosing spondylitis or in good health (not recorded which).

This clonotype was seen more than once but under ten times. The J gene is TRBJ2-5, the V gene TRBV30, with unresolved D. The CDR3 spans 14 residues. V lost 2 bases to trimming and J lost 5 bases, with 15 bases between them. The germline CDR1 and CDR2 sequences are GTSNPN and SVGIG (reference sequence). The CDR3 DNA is TGTGCCTGGAGTCAGGCTTCAGAGACCGAGACCCAGTACTTC. Amino acid sequence: CAWSQASETETQYF.

The chain employs TRBV20-1 and TRBJ1-5; a weak D match, TRBD1 (5 bases). V was clipped by 6 bases and J by 1 base, with 19 bases between them. Germline loops: CDR1 DFQATT, CDR2 SNEGSKA (reference sequence). This CDR3 comprises 16 residues. The DNA for the CDR3 is TGCAGTGCCCTAAAGGCCGGGGCTAGGAGCAATCAGCCCCAGCATTTT. The encoded protein is CSALKAGARSNQPQHF.

This chain links TRBV10-2 with TRBJ2-7, with 8 bases fitting TRBD1. CDR1 is WSHSY and CDR2 is SAAADI in the germline V gene. The CDR3 covers 15 residues. Trimming cost V 6 bases and J 3 bases; bases outside gene matches: 10. CDR3 sequence reads: CASSPGQGVVYEQYF. The CDR3 nucleotides are TGCGCCAGCAGCCCCGGACAGGGAGTCGTCTACGAGCAGTACTTC.

This clonotype was detected only once. The chain recombines TRBV5-5 with TRBJ2-2; D not certain. Germline V lookup: CDR1 SGHKS, CDR2 YYEKEE (reference sequence). The ends were cut back, 4 bases at V and 5 bases at J, with 9 bases in the middle. This CDR3 spans 13 amino acids. DNA for the CDR3: TGTGCCAGCAGCCTCTTTATGACCGGGGAGCTGTTTTTT. Its translation: CASSLFMTGELFF. Supplemented by reference TRBV5-5 and TRBJ2-2, the full variable domain reads DAGVTQSPTHLIKTRGQQVTLRCSPISGHKSVSWYQQVLGQGPQFIFQYYEKEERGRGNFPDRFSARQFPNYSSELNVNALLLGDSALYLCASSLFMTGELFFGEGSRLTVL.

The chain uses TRBV11-2 and TRBJ2-7; 11 positions match TRBD1. This CDR3 is 16 amino acids long. After removal of 2 bases from V and 5 bases from J, the junction contained 8 bases not matched to a gene. Germline V lookup: CDR1 SGHAT, CDR2 FQNNGV. The CDR3: CASSLRTGGEWHEQYF. Here the CDR3 DNA reads TGTGCCAGCAGCTTACGGACAGGGGGCGAATGGCACGAGCAGTACTTC.

This clonotype has more than one count but fewer than ten. The chain recombines TRBV6-5 with TRBJ1-5; D remains ambiguous. This CDR3 has 15 amino acids. V lost 2 bases and J lost 3, with 11 bases in between. CDR1 and CDR2 from the germline V gene are MNHEY and SVGAGI. The CDR3 coding sequence is TGTGCCAGCAGTTACAATGTGGGTGACAATCAGCCCCAGCATTTT. It encodes CASSYNVGDNQPQHF.

The chain links TRBV4-2 to TRBJ1-3; D gene ambiguous. The CDR3 contains 16 residues. The germline V gene has CDR1 LGHNA and CDR2 YNFKEQ. V shed 0 bases and J shed 2 bases, with 11 bases lying between them. The CDR3 DNA reads as TGTGCCAGCAGCCAAGATTCGGGGTCAGCTGGAAACACCATATATTTT. It is translated as CASSQDSGSAGNTIYF.